This T cell receptor (beta chain) was sequenced for a study of OX40 agonist ivuxolimab in advanced cancers. About the study: Patients were infused with ivuxolimab every 2 weeks at 0.01 to 10 mg/kg. Hepatocellular carcinoma, melanoma, renal cell or head and neck cancer affected the dose-escalation patients. Study-wide findings and caveats: Among some nonresponders, normalized T-cell clonal expansion was also low.

Cycle 7 day 1, cycle 4 day 1, and baseline were the timepoints at which blood was sampled. V lost 5 bases, J lost 3 bases, and 3 bases stayed unmatched. The CDR3 spans 13 residues. Germline CDR1 reads MNHNY; CDR2 reads SVGAGI (reference sequence). The method was immunoSEQ multiplex PCR; TCRdb's version includes in-frame clones alone and lacks a portion of them. The top ten clones hold approximately 6% of a sample with roughly 40,000 clones, just under 90% of them seen once. With respect to this clone: What it recognizes is unknown.

The rearrangement links TRBV6-6 to TRBJ1-2; 7 nucleotides align to TRBD1. This TCR derives from an adult with an advanced solid tumor such as melanoma, head and neck, liver or kidney cancer. The source was CD4+ or CD8+ T cells sorted from blood, collected in a trial of the OX40 agonist ivuxolimab. The CDR3 reads CASSTGTDYGYTF. Written as DNA, the CDR3 is TGTGCCAGCAGTACTGGGACAGACTATGGCTACACCTTC.